This T cell receptor (beta chain) was observed in a study of cytomegalovirus exposure and HLA in healthy donors. The PCR made use of 60 Vbeta and 13 Jbeta primers. Profiled with immunoSEQ multiplex PCR; TCRdb holds only in-frame clones, not every one. The data show about 190,000 clones, around 87% seen once. The CDR3 covers 15 residues. CDR1 and CDR2 (germline): SGHDN, FVKESK. V dropped 1 base and J dropped 1 base, with 11 bases sitting between them. This chain connects TRBV14 to TRBJ2-7, with a weak D call TRBD1 (6 bases). The sequence was collected from a man younger than 45 in good health and CMV-seronegative. The sample consisted of PBMCs. The DNA of the CDR3 is TGTGCCAGCAGCCAAGCCAGGGGACGTTCCTACGAGCAGTACTTC. Translation: CASSQARGRSYEQYF.